The rows below give T cell receptor beta chains drawn from one sample of a study of blood T cell repertoires in COVID-19. Sequenced by immunoSEQ multiplex PCR; TCRdb stores in-frame clones only, minus some. The table has some 210,000 clones, almost 85% seen once; the top ten hold about 8%. Sequenced input: peripheral blood. The origin of the receptors is a woman between 45 and 65 years old with active or convalescent COVID-19. The CDR3 runs from the conserved cysteine through the conserved F or W.

TRBJ1-5 TRBV18 CASSPGRPYSNQPQHF
TRBJ1-3 TRBV19 CASSNPPGNTIYF
TRBJ1-5 TRBV4-1 CASSDWDNNQPQHF
TRBJ2-4 TRBV6-5 CASSPEVKNIQYF
TRBJ1-5 TRBV12-3/TRBV12-4 CASSQERVGPQHF
TRBJ1-5 TRBV18 CASSLSGTYPNQPQHF
TRBJ2-2 TRBV5-4 CASSLGGQANTGELFF
TRBJ1-1 TRBV6-5 CASSYSVTGNTEAFF
TRBJ1-2 TRBV13 CASSLTGTNYGYTF
TRBJ1-2 TRBV5-4 CASSSRSNRGNYGYTF
TRBJ1-3 TRBV2 CASRGTSGNTIYF
TRBJ1-2 TRBV10-2 CASNRAQGRNYGYTF
TRBJ2-3 TRBV30 CAWSVRATDTQYF
TRBJ1-4 TRBV7-9 CASSLGQYTRATNEKLFF
TRBJ2-5 TRBV12-3/TRBV12-4 CATTNQEAKTQYF
TRBJ1-2 TRBV18 CASSPGQVIGPSGYTF
TRBJ1-2 TRBV5-6 CASSPGQRYGYTF
TRBJ1-6 TRBV5-8 CASSFLQGASPLHF
TRBJ1-1 TRBV7-9 CASSLSAEAFF
TRBJ2-4 TRBV27 CASSPRTGFDVNIQYF
TRBJ2-1 TRBV6-1 CASSEYKRATSLPYNEQFF
TRBJ2-6 TRBV18 CASSPPGSGANVLTF